These 11 T cell receptor beta chains were sequenced from one sample in a study of blood T cell repertoires in COVID-19. This table comes from immunoSEQ multiplex PCR, and its TCRdb copy is limited to in-frame clones, with some not included. The sample lists more than 70,000 clones; around 80% were seen once. Source material: peripheral blood. The receptors were sampled from an elderly woman with active or convalescent COVID-19.

V gene TRBV7-9 combines with J gene TRBJ2-5; D gene unclear. The CDR3 spans 14 residues. Germline V gene sequence: CDR1 SEHNR, CDR2 FQNEAQ (reference sequence). V was clipped by 0 bases and J by 1 base, with 6 bases between them. The CDR3 loop reads CASSLASVQETQYF. The CDR3 DNA follows: TGTGCCAGCAGCTTAGCATCGGTCCAAGAGACCCAGTACTTC.

The CDR3 spells CASSTKDRAGGQPQHF. CDR3 coding DNA: TGTGCCAGCAGTACCAAAGACAGGGCGGGAGGCCAGCCCCAGCATTTT. The V gene is TRBV6-2 or TRBV6-3, the J gene TRBJ1-5, with 7 bases identical to TRBD1. This CDR3 is 16 amino acids long. Unmatched junction bases numbered 14, after V lost 5 bases and J lost 7 bases. In germline, CDR1 is MNHEY, CDR2 SVGEGT.

The chain is built from TRBV29-1 and TRBJ2-1; perhaps TRBD1 as D (5 bases). CDR3 length equals 12 residues. Germline lookup yields CDR1 SQVTM and CDR2 ANQGSEA. V dropped 6 bases and J dropped 10 bases, with 16 bases sitting between them. The CDR3 DNA reads as TGCAGCGTCAAAGGGGATAGGAAGGAGCAGTTCTTC. Translated, it gives CSVKGDRKEQFF.

The chain has TRBV25-1 and TRBJ2-3, with a tentative D call TRBD1 (5 bases). This CDR3 has 16 amino acids. CDR1 and CDR2 (germline): MGHDK, SYGVNS. Deletions cut 4 bases from V and 0 bases from J, with 14 bases between. In DNA form, the CDR3 reads TGTGCCAGCAGTGCAGGGAACATGGCTAGCACAGATACGCAGTATTTT. Amino acids: CASSAGNMASTDTQYF.

The CDR3 region has the DNA TGCGCCAGCAGCTTGGGTACGGGAACTTACGAGCAGTACTTC. Residues: CASSLGTGTYEQYF. This rearrangement joins TRBV5-1 to TRBJ2-7, with D possibly being TRBD2 (5 bases). Germline V CDR1 and CDR2: SGHRS, YFSETQ. This CDR3 is 14 amino acids long. V lost 0 bases, J lost 4 bases, and 11 bases lay in between.

The chain recombines TRBV25-1 with TRBJ1-6; no clear D gene. With 4 bases removed from V and 6 bases from J, the gap between germline ends came to 10 bases. Germline CDR1 MGHDK, CDR2 SYGVNS. The CDR3 has 14 amino acids. CDR3 sequence reads: CASSAPGSNSPLHF. CDR3 in DNA: TGTGCCAGCAGTGCCCCGGGGTCTAATTCACCCCTCCACTTT.

The V and J genes are TRBV5-4 and TRBJ2-7; TRBD1 is a possible D gene (6 bases). CDR1 SGHNT and CDR2 YYREEE come from the germline V gene (reference sequence). Trimming left V 0 bases short and J 0 bases short, with 13 bases between. The CDR3 totals 16 residues. CDR3 residues: CASSLGGTRGSYEQYF. CDR3 DNA sequence: TGTGCCAGCAGCTTGGGAGGGACAAGGGGCTCCTACGAGCAGTACTTC.

The genes are TRBV9 and TRBJ2-7; TRBD2 matches 11 bases. J lost 6 bases, V lost 3 bases, and 5 bases had no gene match. The CDR3 length is 14 residues. Germline values: CDR1 SGDLS, CDR2 YYNGEE. The CDR3 DNA reads TGTGCCAGCAGCGCACTAGCGGGAGTCAGCGAGCAGTACTTC. Translated, it gives CASSALAGVSEQYF.

V usage is TRBV7-6 and J usage is TRBJ2-1, with 8 bases aligning to TRBD2. The V and J ends lost 2 bases and 0 bases, in that order; junction bases with no gene match: 3. Germline CDR1 reads SGHVS; CDR2 reads FNYEAQ. This CDR3 has 16 amino acids. CDR3 bases: TGTGCCAGCAGCTTATCGGGGGGGGTCTCCTACAATGAGCAGTTCTTC. Its protein product is CASSLSGGVSYNEQFF.

The rearrangement uses TRBV12-3 or TRBV12-4 and TRBJ1-1; weak D call: TRBD1 (6 bases). The CDR3 is made up of 13 amino acids. The ends were cut back, 2 bases at V and 5 bases at J, with 9 bases in the middle. This CDR3 reads CASSLMGQTEAFF. The CDR3 nucleotides are TGTGCCAGCAGTTTAATGGGACAAACTGAAGCTTTCTTT.

This chain links TRBV6-5 with TRBJ1-2; D is unclear. Trimming took off 8 bases at V and 8 bases at J, with 12 bases between the two ends. Germline V gene data show CDR1 as MNHEY and CDR2 as SVGAGI. CDR3 length: 11 residues. The CDR3 loop reads CASFLYPGYTF. The DNA for the CDR3 is TGTGCCAGCTTTCTATACCCCGGCTACACCTTC.